The source of this T cell receptor beta chain is a study of OX40 agonist ivuxolimab in advanced cancers. General study results and limits: At doses 0.1 to 3.0 mg/kg, CD4+ and CD8+ clones expanded.

In regard to this clone: Its target is not known.

Method: immunoSEQ multiplex PCR; TCRdb's copy keeps in-frame clones and lacks some. The data show 55,000 to 85,000 clones, approximately 90% seen once. The CDR3 spans 13 residues. Germline-derived CDR1 and CDR2 are LNHDA and SQIVND (reference sequence). Trimming took off 2 bases at V and 1 base at J, with 5 bases between the two ends. The V gene is TRBV19, the J gene TRBJ2-5, with D unclear. Sequences were derived from CD4+ or CD8+ T cells sorted from blood, sampled in a trial of the OX40 agonist ivuxolimab. The TCR originated in an adult with an advanced solid tumor such as melanoma, head and neck, liver or kidney cancer. CDR3: CASSIRVQETQYF. The CDR3 DNA is TGTGCCAGTAGTATAAGAGTCCAAGAGACCCAGTACTTC.